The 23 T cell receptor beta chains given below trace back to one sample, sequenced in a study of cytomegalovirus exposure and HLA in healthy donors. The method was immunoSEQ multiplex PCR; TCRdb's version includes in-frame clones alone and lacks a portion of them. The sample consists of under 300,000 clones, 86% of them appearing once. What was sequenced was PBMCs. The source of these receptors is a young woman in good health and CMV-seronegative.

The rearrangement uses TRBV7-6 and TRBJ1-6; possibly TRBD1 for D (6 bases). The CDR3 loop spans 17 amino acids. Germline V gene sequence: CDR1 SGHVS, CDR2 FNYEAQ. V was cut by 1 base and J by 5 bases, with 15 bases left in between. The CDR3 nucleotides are TGTGCCAGCAGCTTAGTCACAGGGATCACCAATAATTCACCCCTCCACTTT. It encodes CASSLVTGITNNSPLHF.

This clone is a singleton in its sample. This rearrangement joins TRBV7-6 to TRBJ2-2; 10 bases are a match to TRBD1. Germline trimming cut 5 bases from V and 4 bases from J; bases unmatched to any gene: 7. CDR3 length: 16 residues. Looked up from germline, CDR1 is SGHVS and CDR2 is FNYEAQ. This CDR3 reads CASSGRTGGFTGELFF. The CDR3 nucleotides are TGTGCCAGCAGCGGTCGGACAGGGGGATTCACCGGGGAGCTGTTTTTT.

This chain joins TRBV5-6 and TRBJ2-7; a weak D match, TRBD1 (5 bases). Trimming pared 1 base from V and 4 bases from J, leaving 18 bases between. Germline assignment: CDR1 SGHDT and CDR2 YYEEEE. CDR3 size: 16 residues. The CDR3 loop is CASSLNSQGKWYEQYF. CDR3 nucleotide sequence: TGTGCCAGCAGCTTGAATAGTCAGGGAAAATGGTACGAGCAGTACTTC. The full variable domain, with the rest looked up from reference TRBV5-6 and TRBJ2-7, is DAGVTQSPTHLIKTRGQQVTLRCSPKSGHDTVSWYQQALGQGPQFIFQYYEEEERQRGNFPDRFSGHQFPNYSSELNVNALLLGDSALYLCASSLNSQGKWYEQYFGPGTRLTVT.

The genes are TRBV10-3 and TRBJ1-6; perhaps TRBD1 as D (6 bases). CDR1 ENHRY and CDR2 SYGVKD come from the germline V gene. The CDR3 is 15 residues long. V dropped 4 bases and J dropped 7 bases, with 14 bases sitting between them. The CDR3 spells CAISVSRGTNSPLHF. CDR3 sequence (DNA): TGTGCCATCAGTGTTAGCAGGGGAACCAATTCACCCCTCCACTTT.

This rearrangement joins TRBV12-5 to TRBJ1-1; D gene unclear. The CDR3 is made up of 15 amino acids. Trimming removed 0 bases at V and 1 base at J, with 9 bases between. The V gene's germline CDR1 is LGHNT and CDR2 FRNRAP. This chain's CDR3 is CASGLVEGKNTEAFF. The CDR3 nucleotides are TGTGCTAGTGGTTTGGTAGAGGGAAAGAACACTGAAGCTTTCTTT.

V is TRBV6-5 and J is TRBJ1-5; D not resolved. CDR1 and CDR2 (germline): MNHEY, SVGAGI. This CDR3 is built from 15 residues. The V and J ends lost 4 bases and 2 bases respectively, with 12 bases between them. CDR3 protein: CASSSGFARNQPQHF. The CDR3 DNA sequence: TGTGCCAGCAGTTCGGGGTTCGCTCGCAATCAGCCCCAGCATTTT.

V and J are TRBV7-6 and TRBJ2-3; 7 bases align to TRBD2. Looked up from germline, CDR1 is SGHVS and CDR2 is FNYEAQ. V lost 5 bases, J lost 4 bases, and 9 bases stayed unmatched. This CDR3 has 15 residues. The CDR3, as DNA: TGTGCCAGCAGCGTGAGCGGGAACCTCCCAGATACGCAGTATTTT. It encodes CASSVSGNLPDTQYF.

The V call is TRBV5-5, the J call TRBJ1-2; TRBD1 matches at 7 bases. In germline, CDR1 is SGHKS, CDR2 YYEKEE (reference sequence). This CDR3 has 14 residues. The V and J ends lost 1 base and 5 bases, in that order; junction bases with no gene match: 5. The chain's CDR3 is CASSLITGEYGYTF. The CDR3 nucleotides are TGTGCCAGCAGCTTGATAACAGGGGAGTATGGCTACACCTTC.

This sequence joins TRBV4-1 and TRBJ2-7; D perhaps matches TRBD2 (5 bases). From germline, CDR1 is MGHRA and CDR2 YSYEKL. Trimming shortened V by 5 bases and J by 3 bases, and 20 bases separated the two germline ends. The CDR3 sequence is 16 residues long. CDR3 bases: TGCGCCAGCAGCGAACCCCAGCGGCGACAATTCTACGAGCAGTACTTC. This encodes CASSEPQRRQFYEQYF.

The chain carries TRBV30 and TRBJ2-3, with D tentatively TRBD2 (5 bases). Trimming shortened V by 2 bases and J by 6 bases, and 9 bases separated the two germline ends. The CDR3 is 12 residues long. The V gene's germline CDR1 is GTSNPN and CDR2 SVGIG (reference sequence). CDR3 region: CAWSTSGDTQYF. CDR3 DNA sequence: TGTGCCTGGAGTACCTCGGGGGATACGCAGTATTTT.

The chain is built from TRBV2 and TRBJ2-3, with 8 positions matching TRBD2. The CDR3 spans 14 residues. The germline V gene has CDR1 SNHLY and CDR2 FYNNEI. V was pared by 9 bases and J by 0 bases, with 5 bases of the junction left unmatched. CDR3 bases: TGTGCCAGTATAGCGGGACACAGCACAGATACGCAGTATTTT. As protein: CASIAGHSTDTQYF.

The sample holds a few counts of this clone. The CDR3 sequence: CASRSGGSRYEQYF. The CDR3 region has the DNA TGTGCTAGTCGATCAGGGGGGAGTAGGTACGAGCAGTACTTC. The chain is built from TRBV12-5 and TRBJ2-7, with D tentatively TRBD1 (7 bases). Germline CDR1 and CDR2: LGHNT and FRNRAP. The V and J ends lost 8 bases and 4 bases respectively, with 18 bases between them. This CDR3 contains 14 residues.

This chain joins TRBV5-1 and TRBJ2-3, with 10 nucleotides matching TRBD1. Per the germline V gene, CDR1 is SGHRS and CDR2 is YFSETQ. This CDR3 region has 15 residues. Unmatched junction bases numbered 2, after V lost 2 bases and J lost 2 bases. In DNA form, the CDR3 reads TGCGCCAGCAGCTTAGGGACAGGGGACACAGATACGCAGTATTTT. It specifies CASSLGTGDTDTQYF.

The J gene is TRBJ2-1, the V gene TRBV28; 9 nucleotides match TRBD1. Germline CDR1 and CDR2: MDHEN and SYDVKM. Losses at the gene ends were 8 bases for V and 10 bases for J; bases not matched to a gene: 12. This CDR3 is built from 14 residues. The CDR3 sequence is CASRGRQGVLEQFF. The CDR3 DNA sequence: TGTGCCAGCCGGGGACGACAGGGGGTCTTAGAGCAGTTCTTC.

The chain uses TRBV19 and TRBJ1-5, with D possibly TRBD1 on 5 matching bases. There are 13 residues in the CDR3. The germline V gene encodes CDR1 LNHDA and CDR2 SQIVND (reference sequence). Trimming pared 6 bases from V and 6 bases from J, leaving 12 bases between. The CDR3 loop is CASSPGYGQPQHF. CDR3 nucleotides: TGTGCCAGTAGCCCAGGGTATGGTCAGCCCCAGCATTTT.

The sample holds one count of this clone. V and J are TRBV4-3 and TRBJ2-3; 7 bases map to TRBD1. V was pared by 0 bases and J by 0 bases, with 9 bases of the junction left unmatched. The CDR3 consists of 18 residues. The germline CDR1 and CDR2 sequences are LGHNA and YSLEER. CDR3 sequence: CASSQDRSRGSSTDTQYF. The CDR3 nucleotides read TGCGCCAGCAGCCAAGATAGGAGCAGGGGGTCGAGCACAGATACGCAGTATTTT.

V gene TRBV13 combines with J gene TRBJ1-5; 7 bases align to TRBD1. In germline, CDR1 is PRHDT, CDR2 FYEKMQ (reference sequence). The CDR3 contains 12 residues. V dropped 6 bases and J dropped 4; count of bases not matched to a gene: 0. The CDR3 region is CASRQGNQPQHF. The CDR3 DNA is TGTGCCAGCAGACAGGGGAATCAGCCCCAGCATTTT.

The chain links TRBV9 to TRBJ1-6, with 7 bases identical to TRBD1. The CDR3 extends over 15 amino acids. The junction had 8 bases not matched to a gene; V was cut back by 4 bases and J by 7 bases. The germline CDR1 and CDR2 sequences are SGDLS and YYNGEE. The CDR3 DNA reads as TGTGCCAGCAGCTCACGACAGGGTGAGAATTCACCCCTCCACTTT. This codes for CASSSRQGENSPLHF.

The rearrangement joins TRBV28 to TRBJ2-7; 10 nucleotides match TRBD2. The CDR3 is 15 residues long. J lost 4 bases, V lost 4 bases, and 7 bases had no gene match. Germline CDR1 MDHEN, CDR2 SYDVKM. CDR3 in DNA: TGTGCCAGCAGTTCTGGGGGGACTAGCGAGTACGAGCAGTACTTC. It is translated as CASSSGGTSEYEQYF.

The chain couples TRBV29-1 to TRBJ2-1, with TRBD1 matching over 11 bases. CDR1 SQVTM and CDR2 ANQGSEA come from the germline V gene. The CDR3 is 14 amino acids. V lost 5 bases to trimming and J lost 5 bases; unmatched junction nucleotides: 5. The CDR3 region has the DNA TGCAGCGTTCGGGACAGGGGGTTCGACAATGAGCAGTTCTTC. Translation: CSVRDRGFDNEQFF.

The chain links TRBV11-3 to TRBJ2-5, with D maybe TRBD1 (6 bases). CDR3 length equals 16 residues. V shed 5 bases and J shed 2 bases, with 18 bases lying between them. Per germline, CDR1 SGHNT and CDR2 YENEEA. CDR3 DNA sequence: TGTGCCAGCAGCCGATGGCAGGACAGCTTACAAGAGACCCAGTACTTC. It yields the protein CASSRWQDSLQETQYF.

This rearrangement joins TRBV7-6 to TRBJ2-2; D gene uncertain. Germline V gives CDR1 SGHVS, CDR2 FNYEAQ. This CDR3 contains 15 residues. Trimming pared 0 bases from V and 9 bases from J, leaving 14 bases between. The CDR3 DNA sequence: TGTGCCAGCAGCTTAGCGTGGCAGGTTACCAGGGAGCTGTTTTTT. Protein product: CASSLAWQVTRELFF.

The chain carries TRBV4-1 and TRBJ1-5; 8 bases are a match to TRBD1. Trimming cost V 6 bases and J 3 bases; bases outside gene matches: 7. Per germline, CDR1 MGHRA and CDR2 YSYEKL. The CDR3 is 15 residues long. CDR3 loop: CASRRTGLDNQPQHF. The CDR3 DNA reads TGCGCCAGCAGACGGACAGGGTTAGACAATCAGCCCCAGCATTTT.